This is a list of T cell receptor beta chains from one sample in a study of identical twins. Using its own MiXCR run on the 5' RACE reads, TCRdb lists one record per CDR3 protein. This table holds 310,000 or so distinct CDR3 sequences, 7.5% to 9.5% found once. These data were likewise used in another study, on yellow fever vaccine responses in identical twins.

Sequencing input: CD8+ T cells sorted from blood. These receptors all come from a woman younger than 30 in good health. CDR3s include the opening cysteine and the closing phenylalanine or tryptophan. The D gene is left open where the match is weak. Rows give clone size only sometimes, using once, few, many, or a class for an expanded clone.

clone_size d_call j_call v_call cdr3_nt cdr3_aa
few TRBD1 TRBJ2-7 TRBV7-8 TGTGCCAGCAGCTCCAATACAGGGGGCGTTATTTACGAGCAGTACTTC CASSSNTGGVIYEQYF
. TRBD2 TRBJ2-2 TRBV12-3/TRBV12-4 TGTGCCAGCAGTTTTGCGGGACTAGCCGGGGAGCTGTTTTTT CASSFAGLAGELFF
. TRBD1 TRBJ2-7 TRBV4-1 TGCGCCAGCACCCCGGGACAGGGAACCTACGAGCAGTACTTC CASTPGQGTYEQYF
many . TRBJ1-1 TRBV25-1 TGTGCCAGCAGTTTCCAGGGGCTAAACACTGAAGCTTTCTTT CASSFQGLNTEAFF
. TRBD2 TRBJ2-3 TRBV6-5 TGTGCCAGCAGTTATTTGCGGGGGGACACAGATACGCAGTATTTT CASSYLRGDTDTQYF
. . TRBJ1-2 TRBV7-9 TGTGCCAGCAGTCCCCCGGAGGGGGGCTACACCTTC CASSPPEGGYTF
. . TRBJ2-7 TRBV6-2/TRBV6-3 TGTGCCAGCCACTCGGACCTTATCTCCTACGAGCAGTACTTC CASHSDLISYEQYF
many . TRBJ2-1 TRBV29-1 TGCAGCGTTGAAGAACCATCGTTTGCGCAGTTCTTC CSVEEPSFAQFF
few TRBD1 TRBJ2-7 TRBV27 TGTGCCAGCAGTGGTGACAGGGGTCGAAGCTCCTACGAGCAGTACTTC CASSGDRGRSSYEQYF
many . TRBJ2-7 TRBV4-3 TGCGCCAGCAGCCAAGTGGTAGGAGGCCAGGTAGAGCAGTACTTC CASSQVVGGQVEQYF
many TRBD1 TRBJ1-2 TRBV14 TGTGCCAGCAGCCCCTGGACAGGGGACGGCTACACCTTC CASSPWTGDGYTF
many TRBD2 TRBJ2-5 TRBV11-2 TGTGCCAGCAGCTTCTGGATAGCGGGTTTCGAGGAGACCCAGTACTTC CASSFWIAGFEETQYF
many . TRBJ2-2 TRBV24-1 TGTGCCACCAGTGACCGGGGCCGGGAGCTGTTTTTT CATSDRGRELFF
few . TRBJ2-7 TRBV2 TGTGCCAGCAGTGACAACAGGTTGTACGAGCAGTACTTC CASSDNRLYEQYF
few . TRBJ2-7 TRBV2 TGTGCCAGCAGTGACCGGAGTAGCGATTATGCCTACGAGCAGTACTTC CASSDRSSDYAYEQYF
. TRBD1 TRBJ2-7 TRBV3-1 TGTGCCAGCAGCCAAGGAAGGGGGCAGGGCTCCGAGCAGTACTTC CASSQGRGQGSEQYF
. . TRBJ2-5 TRBV27 TGTGCCACCAGAGCGGAGGTTTCGGAGACCCAGTACTTC CATRAEVSETQYF
. TRBD1 TRBJ2-7 TRBV19 TGTGCCAGCCAGGGACAGCTGAGATACGAGCAGTACTTC CASQGQLRYEQYF
few TRBD1 TRBJ2-2 TRBV11-1 TGTGCCAGCAGCACCTCTGCTTCGGTCCCCGTAGGGGGCCGCGGCACCGGGGAGCTGTTTTTT CASSTSASVPVGGRGTGELFF
. . TRBJ2-7 TRBV7-7 TGTGCTAGCAGCCCAGGGGTGGGGAGGTCGTCCTACGAGCAGTACTTC CASSPGVGRSSYEQYF
many TRBD2 TRBJ2-5 TRBV6-1 TGTGCCAGCAAAGGGACTAGCGGGGGTATGGCCCAGTACTTC CASKGTSGGMAQYF
. TRBD2 TRBJ2-1 TRBV4-3 TGCGCCAGCAGCCCGCAACTAGCGGGAGGAAGGTCCTACAATGAGCAGTTCTTC CASSPQLAGGRSYNEQFF
few . TRBJ2-7 TRBV11-2 TGTGCCAGCAGCTTAGAGATTTGGCGTAAAAGCTCCTACGAGCAGTACTTC CASSLEIWRKSSYEQYF
few . TRBJ2-5 TRBV5-1 TGCGCCAGCAGCTTGTGGAGGTACCAAGAGACCCAGTACTTC CASSLWRYQETQYF
few . TRBJ2-5 TRBV30 TGTGCCTGGGGGGTCCCATCCTCCAGTGAGACCCAGTACTTC CAWGVPSSSETQYF
few . TRBJ1-2 TRBV4-2 TGTGCCAGCACCCCGTTGGCGGGTATGGATGGCTACACCTTC CASTPLAGMDGYTF
. . TRBJ1-4 TRBV11-2 TGTTTGGTCCCCAATGAAAAACTGTTTTTT CLVPNEKLFF
. TRBD1 TRBJ2-2 TRBV12-5 TGTGCTAGCGGACAGGCCCCGAACACCGGGGAGCTGTTTTTT CASGQAPNTGELFF
. TRBD2 TRBJ2-7 TRBV4-2 TGTGCCAGCAGCCAAGTCTCTAGCGGAAGTTACGAGCAGTACTTC CASSQVSSGSYEQYF
few . TRBJ2-5 TRBV12-3/TRBV12-4 TGTGCCAGCAGTGCCATCCTCGGAGGCCAAGAGACCCAGTACTTC CASSAILGGQETQYF
many . TRBJ2-7 TRBV5-1 TGCGCCAGCAGCCCTACCCCGGGGGTCCGGGGCTTC CASSPTPGVRGF
many . TRBJ2-1 TRBV5-1 TGCGCCAGCAGCTTGTGGACGGGTAGCTCCTACAATGAGCAGTTCTTC CASSLWTGSSYNEQFF